This T cell receptor beta chain was retrieved from a study of T cells after somatic rescue of genetic block. The CDR3 runs to 16 residues. Between the trimmed V and J ends, which lost 1 base and 1 base, there was a span of 10 bases. Per the germline V gene, CDR1 is SGHVS and CDR2 is FQNEAQ. TCRdb keeps only in-frame clones here, not all; method: immunoSEQ multiplex PCR. The data hold 88,000 or so clones, with just under 90% observed a single time. The V call is TRBV7-8, the J call TRBJ2-2, with D uncertain. Sequencing was done on a sample of peripheral blood mononuclear cells (PBMCs). The origin of this receptor is a woman between 18 and 29 years old. This CDR3 is CASSLVDGVNTGELFF. CDR3 DNA sequence: TGTGCCAGCAGCTTAGTGGACGGAGTGAACACCGGGGAGCTGTTTTTT.